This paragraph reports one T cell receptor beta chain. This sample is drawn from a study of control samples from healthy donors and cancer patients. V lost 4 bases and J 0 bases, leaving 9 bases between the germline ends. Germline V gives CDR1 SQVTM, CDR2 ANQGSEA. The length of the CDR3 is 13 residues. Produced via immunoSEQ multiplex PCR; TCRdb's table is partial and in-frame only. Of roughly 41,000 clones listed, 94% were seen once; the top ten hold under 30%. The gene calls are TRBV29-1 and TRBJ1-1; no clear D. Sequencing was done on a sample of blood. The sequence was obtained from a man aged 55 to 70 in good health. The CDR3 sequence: CSVARRMNTEAFF. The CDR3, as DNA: TGCAGCGTTGCCAGAAGAATGAACACTGAAGCTTTCTTT.